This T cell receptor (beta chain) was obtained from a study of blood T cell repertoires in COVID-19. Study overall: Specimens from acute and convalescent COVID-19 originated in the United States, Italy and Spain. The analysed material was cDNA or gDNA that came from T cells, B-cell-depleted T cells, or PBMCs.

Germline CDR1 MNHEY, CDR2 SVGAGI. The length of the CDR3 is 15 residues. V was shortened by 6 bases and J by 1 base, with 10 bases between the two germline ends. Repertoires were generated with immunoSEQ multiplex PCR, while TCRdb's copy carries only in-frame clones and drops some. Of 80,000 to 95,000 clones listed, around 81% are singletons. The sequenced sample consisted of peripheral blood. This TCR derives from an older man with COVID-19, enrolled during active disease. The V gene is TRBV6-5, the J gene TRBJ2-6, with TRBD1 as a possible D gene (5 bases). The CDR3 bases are TGTGCCAGCAGCACCAGGGTTTCTGGGGCCAACGTCCTGACTTTC. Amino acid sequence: CASSTRVSGANVLTF.